The subject of this entry is one TCR beta chain. Its antigen is currently unknown. This sample stems from a study of OX40 agonist ivuxolimab in advanced cancers. Overall study results and limits: Some nonresponders also had low normalized T-cell clonal expansion.

Profiled with immunoSEQ multiplex PCR; TCRdb holds only in-frame clones, not every one. In the table there are approximately 70,000 clones, approximately 94% of which are singletons. The clonotype comes from an adult with an advanced solid tumor such as melanoma, head and neck, liver or kidney cancer. Sequenced here: CD4+ or CD8+ T cells sorted from blood, sampled in a trial of the OX40 agonist ivuxolimab.

The DNA for the CDR3 is TGTGCCAGGGAGAACGAGCAGTACTTC. Translation: CARENEQYF. The rearrangement uses TRBV6-1 and TRBJ2-7, with D unclear. CDR1 is MNHNS and CDR2 is SASEGT in the germline V gene. Trimming cost V 9 bases and J 5 bases, with 5 bases left between them. The CDR3 loop spans 9 amino acids.